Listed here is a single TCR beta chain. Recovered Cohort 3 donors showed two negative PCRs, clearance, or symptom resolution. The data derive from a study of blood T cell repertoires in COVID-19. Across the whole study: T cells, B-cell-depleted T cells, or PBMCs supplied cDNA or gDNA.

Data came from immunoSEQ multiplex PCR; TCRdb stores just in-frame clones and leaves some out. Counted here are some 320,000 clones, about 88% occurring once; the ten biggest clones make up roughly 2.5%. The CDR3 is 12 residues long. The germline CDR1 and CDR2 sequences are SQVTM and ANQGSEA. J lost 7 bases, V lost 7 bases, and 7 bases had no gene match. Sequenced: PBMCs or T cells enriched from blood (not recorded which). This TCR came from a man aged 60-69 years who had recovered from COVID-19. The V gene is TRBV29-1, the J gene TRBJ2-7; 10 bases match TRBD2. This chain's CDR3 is CSGTSGTWEQYF. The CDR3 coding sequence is TGCAGCGGGACTAGCGGAACCTGGGAGCAGTACTTC.